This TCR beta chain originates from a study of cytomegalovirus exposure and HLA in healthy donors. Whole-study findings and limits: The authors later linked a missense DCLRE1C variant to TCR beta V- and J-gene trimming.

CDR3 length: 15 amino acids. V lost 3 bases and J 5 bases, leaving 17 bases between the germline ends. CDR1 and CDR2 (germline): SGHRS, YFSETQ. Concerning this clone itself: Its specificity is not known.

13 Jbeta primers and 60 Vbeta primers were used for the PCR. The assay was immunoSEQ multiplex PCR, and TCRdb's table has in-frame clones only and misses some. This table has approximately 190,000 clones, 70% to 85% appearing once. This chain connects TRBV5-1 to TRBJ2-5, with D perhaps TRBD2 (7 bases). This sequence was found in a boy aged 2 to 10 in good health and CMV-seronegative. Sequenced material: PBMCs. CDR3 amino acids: CASSWGGGQGETQYF. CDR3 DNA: TGCGCCAGCAGCTGGGGCGGGGGCCAGGGGGAGACCCAGTACTTC. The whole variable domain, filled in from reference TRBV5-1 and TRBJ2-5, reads KAGVTQTPRYLIKTRGQQVTLSCSPISGHRSVSWYQQTPGQGLQFLFEYFSETQRNKGNFPGRFSGRQFSNSRSEMNVSTLELGDSALYLCASSWGGGQGETQYFGPGTRLLVL.